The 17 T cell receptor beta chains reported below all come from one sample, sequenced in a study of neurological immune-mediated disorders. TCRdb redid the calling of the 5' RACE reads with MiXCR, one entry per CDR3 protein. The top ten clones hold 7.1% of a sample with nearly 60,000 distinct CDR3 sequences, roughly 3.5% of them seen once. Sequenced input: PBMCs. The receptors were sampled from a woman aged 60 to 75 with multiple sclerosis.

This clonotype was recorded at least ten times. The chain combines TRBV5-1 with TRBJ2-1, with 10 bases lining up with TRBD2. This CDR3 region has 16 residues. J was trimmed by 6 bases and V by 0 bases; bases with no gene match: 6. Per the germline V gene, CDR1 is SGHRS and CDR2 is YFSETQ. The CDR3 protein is CASSLELAGGVNEQFF. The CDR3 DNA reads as TGCGCCAGCAGCTTGGAATTAGCGGGGGGAGTCAATGAGCAGTTCTTC.

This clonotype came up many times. The CDR3, as DNA: TGTGCCAGCAGTTATTCTTGGACAGCCGAGGCCCAGCATTTT. Amino acid sequence: CASSYSWTAEAQHF. This sequence joins TRBV12-3 or TRBV12-4 and TRBJ1-5; possible D gene TRBD1, 6 bases. V lost 4 bases and J lost 11, with 18 bases in between. CDR3 size: 14 residues.

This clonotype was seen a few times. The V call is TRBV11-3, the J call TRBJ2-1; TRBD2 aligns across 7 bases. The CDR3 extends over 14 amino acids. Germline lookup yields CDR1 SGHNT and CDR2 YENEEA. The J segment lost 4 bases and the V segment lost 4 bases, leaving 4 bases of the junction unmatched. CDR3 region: CASSSAGAYNEQFF. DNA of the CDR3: TGTGCCAGCAGCTCTGCGGGAGCTTACAATGAGCAGTTCTTC.

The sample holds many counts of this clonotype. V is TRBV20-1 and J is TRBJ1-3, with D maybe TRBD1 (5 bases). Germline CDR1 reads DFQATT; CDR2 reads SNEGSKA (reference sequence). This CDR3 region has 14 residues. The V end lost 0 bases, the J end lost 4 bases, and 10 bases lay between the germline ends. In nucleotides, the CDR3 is TGCAGTGCTAGAGAAGGGACGCTAGGAAACACCATATATTTT. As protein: CSAREGTLGNTIYF.

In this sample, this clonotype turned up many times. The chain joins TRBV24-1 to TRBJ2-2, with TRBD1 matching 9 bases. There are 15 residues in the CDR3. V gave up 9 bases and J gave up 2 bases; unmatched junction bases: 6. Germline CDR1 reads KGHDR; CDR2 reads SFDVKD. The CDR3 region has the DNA TGTGCCACCGCTCGGACAGGGGTTAACACCGGGGAGCTGTTTTTT. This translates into CATARTGVNTGELFF.

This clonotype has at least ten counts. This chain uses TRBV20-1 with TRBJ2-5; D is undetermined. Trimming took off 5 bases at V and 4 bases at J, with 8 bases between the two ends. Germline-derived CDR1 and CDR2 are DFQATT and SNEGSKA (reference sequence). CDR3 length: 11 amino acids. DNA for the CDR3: TGCAGTGCTGAAAAGGGAGAGACCCAGTACTTC. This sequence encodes CSAEKGETQYF.

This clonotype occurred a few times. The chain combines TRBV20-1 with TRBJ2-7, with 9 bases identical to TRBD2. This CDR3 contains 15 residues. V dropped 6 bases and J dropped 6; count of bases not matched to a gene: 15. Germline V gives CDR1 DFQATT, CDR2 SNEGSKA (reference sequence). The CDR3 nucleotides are TGCAGTGCCACCTCGAAGACTAGCGGCCATCCCGAGCAGTACTTC. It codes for CSATSKTSGHPEQYF.

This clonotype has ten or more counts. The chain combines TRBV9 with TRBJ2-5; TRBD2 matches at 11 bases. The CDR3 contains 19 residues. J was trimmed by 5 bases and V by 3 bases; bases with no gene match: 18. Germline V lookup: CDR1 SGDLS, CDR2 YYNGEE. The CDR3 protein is CASSAPLDGSGGAEETQYF. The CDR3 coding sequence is TGTGCCAGCAGCGCACCTCTCGATGGTAGCGGGGGGGCGGAGGAGACCCAGTACTTC.

The CDR3 DNA sequence: TGTGCCAGCAGATATACAACGAACACTGAAGCTTTCTTT. It yields the protein CASRYTTNTEAFF. The V gene is TRBV27, the J gene TRBJ1-1; D is unclear. The length of the CDR3 is 13 residues. CDR1 is MNHEY and CDR2 is SMNVEV in the germline V gene (reference sequence). Trimming pared 6 bases from V and 1 base from J, leaving 9 bases between.

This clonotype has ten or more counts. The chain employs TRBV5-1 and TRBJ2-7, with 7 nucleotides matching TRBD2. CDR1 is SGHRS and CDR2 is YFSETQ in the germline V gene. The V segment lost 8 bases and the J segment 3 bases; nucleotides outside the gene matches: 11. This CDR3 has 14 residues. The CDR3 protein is CARSTSVKSYEQYF. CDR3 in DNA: TGCGCCAGGTCTACTAGCGTAAAAAGCTACGAGCAGTACTTC. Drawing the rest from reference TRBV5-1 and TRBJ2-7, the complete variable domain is KAGVTQTPRYLIKTRGQQVTLSCSPISGHRSVSWYQQTPGQGLQFLFEYFSETQRNKGNFPGRFSGRQFSNSRSEMNVSTLELGDSALYLCARSTSVKSYEQYFGPGTRLTVT.

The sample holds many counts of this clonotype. CDR3 sequence: CASSAPGLAAVSSYNEQFF. The CDR3 DNA is TGCGCCAGCAGTGCCCCGGGACTAGCGGCCGTTAGCTCCTACAATGAGCAGTTCTTC. This chain uses TRBV5-1 with TRBJ2-1; 11 nucleotides agree with TRBD2. After removal of 5 bases from V and 0 bases from J, the junction contained 13 bases not matched to a gene. This CDR3 is built from 19 residues. The germline V gene has CDR1 SGHRS and CDR2 YFSETQ. Complete variable domain (other parts from reference TRBV5-1 and TRBJ2-1): KAGVTQTPRYLIKTRGQQVTLSCSPISGHRSVSWYQQTPGQGLQFLFEYFSETQRNKGNFPGRFSGRQFSNSRSEMNVSTLELGDSALYLCASSAPGLAAVSSYNEQFFGPGTRLTVL.

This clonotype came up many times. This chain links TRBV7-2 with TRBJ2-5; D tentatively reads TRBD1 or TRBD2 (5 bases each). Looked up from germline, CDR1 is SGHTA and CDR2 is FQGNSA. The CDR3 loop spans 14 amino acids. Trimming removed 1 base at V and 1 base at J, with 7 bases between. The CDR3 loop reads CASSLGGSQETQYF. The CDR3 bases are TGTGCCAGCAGCTTAGGGGGGAGCCAAGAGACCCAGTACTTC.

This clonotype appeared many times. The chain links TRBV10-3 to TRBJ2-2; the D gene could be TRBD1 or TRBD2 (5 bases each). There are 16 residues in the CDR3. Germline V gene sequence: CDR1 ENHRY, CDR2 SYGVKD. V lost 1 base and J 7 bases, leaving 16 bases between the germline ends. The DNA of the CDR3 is TGTGCCATCAGTGAGTTAAGCGGCCGGGACCACGGGGAGCTGTTTTTT. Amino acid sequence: CAISELSGRDHGELFF.

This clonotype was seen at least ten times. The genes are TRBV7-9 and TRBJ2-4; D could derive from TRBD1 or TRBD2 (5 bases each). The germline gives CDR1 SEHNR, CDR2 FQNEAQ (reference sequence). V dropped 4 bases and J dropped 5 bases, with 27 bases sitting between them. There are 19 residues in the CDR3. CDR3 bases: TGTGCCAGCAGCTCCTCCTTCCGGAGGCAGGGAATTTTCCAAAACATTCAGTACTTC. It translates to CASSSSFRRQGIFQNIQYF.

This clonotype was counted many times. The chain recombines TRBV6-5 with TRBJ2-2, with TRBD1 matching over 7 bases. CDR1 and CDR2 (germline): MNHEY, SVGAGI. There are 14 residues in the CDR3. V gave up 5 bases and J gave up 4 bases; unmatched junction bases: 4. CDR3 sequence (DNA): TGTGCCAGCAGTCCAGGGGGAAGCACCGGGGAGCTGTTTTTT. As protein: CASSPGGSTGELFF.

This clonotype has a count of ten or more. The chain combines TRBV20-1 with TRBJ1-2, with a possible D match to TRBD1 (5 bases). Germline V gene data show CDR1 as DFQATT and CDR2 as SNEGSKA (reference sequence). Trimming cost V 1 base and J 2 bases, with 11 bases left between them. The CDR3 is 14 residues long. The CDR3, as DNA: TGCAGTGCTAGAGTCGAGGGGTGGAACTATGGCTACACCTTC. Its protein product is CSARVEGWNYGYTF.

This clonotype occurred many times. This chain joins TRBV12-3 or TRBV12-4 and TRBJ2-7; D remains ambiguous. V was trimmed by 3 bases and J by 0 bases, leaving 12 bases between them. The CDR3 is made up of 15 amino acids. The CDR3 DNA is TGTGCCAGCAGTTTTGGCCGGGCCTTCTCCTACGAGCAGTACTTC. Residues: CASSFGRAFSYEQYF.